This T cell receptor (beta chain) came from a study of shared clonotypes between healthy human individuals (dated by TCRdb to 2018 to 2020). Study-wide context: The cohort included a few men and a couple of women between 18 and 49 years of age. To estimate repertoire size and how much clonotypes are shared between individuals, the study performed deep sequencing of blood TCR repertoires from 4 to 6 healthy adults. Per donor, three plates each were used for CD4 naive and CD4 memory, two for CD8 naive, and one for CD8 memory. Per donor, leukapheresis produced somewhere between about 0.94 and 9.5 billion PBMCs. To increase sequencing depth and limit assay-specific biases, TCR repertoire library preparation and sequencing were carried out by different laboratories using diverse techniques. What the work shows at the level of the full study, not this receptor alone: Higher generation probabilities were observed for clonotypes shared by all four sorted-subset donors than for non-shared clonotypes. Because the study included a small number of donors, the genetic and exposure-history diversity represented was limited. Naive subsets generally had larger estimated clonotype richness than memory subsets did. About 5% of naive CD4, 3% to 3.5% of naive CD8, roughly 2.5% of memory CD4, and 0.4% of memory CD8 clonotypes were shared across a handful of donors. Sampling was restricted to blood, and TCR repertoires in tissues likely differ from the TCR repertoires found in blood. Incomplete sequencing was indicated by rarefaction of sorted-subset datasets, despite the large sequencing depth. Based on pairwise subsampling, the degree of clonotype sharing among donors was expected to be affected by sequencing depth.

CD8 naive samples were obtained by positive selection for CCR7 among CD45RO-negative cells, yielding a CD45RA+CCR7+ population from which TemRA cells were excluded. Healthy HIV-negative adults with no recently reported acute infections or vaccinations were included as donors. Every donor was a Caucasian adult residing in Nashville, Tennessee, USA. Blood was obtained by leukapheresis, after which PBMCs were separated by Ficoll-Histopaque density gradient centrifugation and cryopreserved in liquid nitrogen vapor phase. Purity and quantity of every magnetically sorted T cell population were checked by analytical flow cytometry. Genomic DNA was isolated from each sorted fraction and quantified by UV absorbance on a Nanodrop 2000c. Note on this clone: Its antigen is still unknown. No per-base quality is available; no much larger clone lies one base away.

Using the deep immunoSEQ assay, TCR CDR3 regions were amplified from genomic DNA by multiplex PCR. Genomic DNA extracted from each cell subset was distributed evenly over all wells of several immunoSEQ 96-well plates, and each plate served as one replicate. For sorted subsets, about 210 ng of genomic DNA, equivalent to 25,000 to 35,000 T cell genomes, went into each replicate PCR. The purified libraries were quantified using a Qubit 3.0 fluorometer, sized with a Bioanalyzer 2100, and then quantified again using the KAPA Library Quantification kit. Each immunoSEQ 96-well plate was sequenced on its own single-read 150-cycle Illumina NextSeq 550 flow cell. Per the source publication's procedure: Because the immunoSEQ output held only junctional sequences and lacked quality scores, the filtering could not match the filtering applied to full-length reads. Sequences were annotated with PyIR, a Python wrapper for IgBLAST v1.9, using IMGT germline references to assign V/J genes and CDR3. Reads with weak V/J assignments (E-value above 1e-6), missing CDR3, stop codons, out-of-frame junctions, or ambiguous translated residues were removed. V3J clonotypes were defined as sequences sharing the same inferred V gene, J gene, and CDR3 amino acid sequence. Percentage overlap between repertoires was computed as shared unique clonotypes divided by the size of the smaller repertoire. RTK rarefaction, the Chao1 estimator, and Recon v2.1 estimates of unobserved clonotypes were used to assess repertoire richness. OLGA was used to compute generation probabilities for all TCRbeta clonotypes that the gDNA method yielded from a handful of donors. TCRdb's version of the immuneACCESS table is confined to in-frame rearrangements and falls short of the full clone set. An unresolved V gene accounts for under half of the shortfall where checked; the remainder is of unknown origin. That table gives V, J and clone size, and the DNA gave D and trimming. This sample lists 800,000 to 950,000 clones; roughly 96% were detected once. The ten largest clones take up about 0.21% of the sample.

The TCR originated in a man between 25 and 39 years old in good health. The sequencing sample was made of naive CD8+ T cells sorted from blood. According to the study, the label for this sample's cell subset or site signals: CD45RA+CCR7+.

The CDR3 in this case is CASSTTSGVYEQYF. In nucleotide form, the sequence is TGTGCCAGCAGTACTACTAGCGGGGTCTACGAGCAGTACTTC. Recombination joined TRBV2 with TRBJ2-7; TRBD2 aligns with 10 central bases. CDR1 and CDR2, looked up from the germline V gene, are SNHLY and FYNNEI. The cysteine opens and the phenylalanine closes a CDR3 of 14 amino acids. The only DNA kept is the CDR3, 42 bases in frame from the first base. Here V drops 5 bases and J drops 3 bases, and the junction holds 4 bases not matched to any gene. Outside the CDR3, residues come from the reference TRBV2 and TRBJ2-7 proteins, so the full variable domain is: EPEVTQTPSHQVTQMGQEVILRCVPISNHLYFYWYRQILGQKVEFLVSFYNNEISEKSEIFDDQFSVERPDGSNFTLKIRSTKLEDSAMYFCASSTTSGVYEQYFGPGTRLTVT.